This T cell receptor beta chain stems from a study of blood T cell repertoires in COVID-19. Background on the study: The United States, Italy and Spain supplied acute and convalescent COVID-19 samples. T cells, B-cell-depleted T cells, or PBMCs provided the cDNA or gDNA that served as material.

Authors' analysis steps: Estimated nucleated cell counts came from reference gene primer amplification. The table came from immunoSEQ multiplex PCR; TCRdb's copy has only in-frame clones and leaves some out. Clone size and the V and J calls come from that table; the DNA yielded D and trimming. The sample lists approximately 33,000 clones; around 80% were seen once. Deletions cut 5 bases from V and 2 bases from J, with 8 bases between. This CDR3 is built from 13 residues. The V gene's germline CDR1 is SGHAT and CDR2 FQNNGV. This TCR was recovered from a man in his 70s with acute or convalescent COVID-19. The chain uses TRBV11-2 and TRBJ2-3; D is uncertain. Material for sequencing was peripheral blood. This CDR3 is CASSSPFTDTQYF. The CDR3 DNA follows: TGTGCCAGCAGCAGCCCGTTCACAGATACGCAGTATTTT.